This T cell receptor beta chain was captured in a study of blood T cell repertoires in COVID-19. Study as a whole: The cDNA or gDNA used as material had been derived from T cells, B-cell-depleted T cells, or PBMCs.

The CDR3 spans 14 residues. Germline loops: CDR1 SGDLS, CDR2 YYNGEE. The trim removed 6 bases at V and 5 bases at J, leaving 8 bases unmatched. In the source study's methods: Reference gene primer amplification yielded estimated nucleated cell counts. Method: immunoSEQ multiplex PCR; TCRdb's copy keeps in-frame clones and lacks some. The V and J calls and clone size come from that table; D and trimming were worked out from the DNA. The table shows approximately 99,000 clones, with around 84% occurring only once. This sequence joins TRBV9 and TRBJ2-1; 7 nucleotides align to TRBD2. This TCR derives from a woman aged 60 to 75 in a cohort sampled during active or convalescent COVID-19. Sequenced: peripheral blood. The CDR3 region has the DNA TGTGCCAGCACTGTCTCCGGGACTAACAATGAGCAGTTCTTC. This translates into CASTVSGTNNEQFF. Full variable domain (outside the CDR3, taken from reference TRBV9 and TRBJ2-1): DSGVTQTPKHLITATGQRVTLRCSPRSGDLSVYWYQQSLDQGLQFLIQYYNGEERAKGNILERFSAQQFPDLHSELNLSSLELGDSALYFCASTVSGTNNEQFFGPGTRLTVL.